This TCR beta chain comes out of a study of T cells in Graves' hyperthyroidism and ophthalmopathy. Broader study findings: The model foresaw ophthalmopathy a median approximately 6.3 months prior to onset. Most thyroid-expanded clonotypes above 0.001 were also found in blood. Ophthalmopathy and stable hyperthyroidism were separated by a 13 V-J model.

Ten or more counts support this clonotype. The antigen remains undetermined. The V end was cut by 7 bases, the J end by 2 bases, with 15 bases between. The CDR3 has 15 amino acids. If no ophthalmopathy progression occurred within 18 months, Graves' hyperthyroidism was stable. TCR beta CDR3 regions were amplified from RNA transcripts. The TCR CDR3 was amplified in a first-round RT-PCR using the HTBI primer set. TCRdb used MiXCR to reprocess the multiplex PCR reads, holding one entry per CDR3 protein. The table has about 360,000 distinct CDR3 sequences, 15% to 20% seen once. The chain employs TRBV12-3 or TRBV12-4 and TRBJ1-3; D is ambiguous. Source material: blood. The TCR originated in a woman between 18 and 30 years old with Graves' hyperthyroidism. CDR3 sequence: CASNSLGQPGNTIYF. CDR3 coding DNA: TGTGCCAGCAACTCGTTAGGGCAGCCTGGAAACACCATATATTTT.